What follows are 24 T cell receptor beta chains derived from one specimen sequenced in a study of T cell responses to AZD1222 COVID-19 vaccine. Profiled with immunoSEQ multiplex PCR; TCRdb holds only in-frame clones, not every one. The repertoire has 130,000 or so clones, under 95% of them found once; the top ten carry roughly 0.98%. This specimen was peripheral blood, taken 28 days after the second AZD1222 dose. The receptors here all came from an adult who received the AZD1222 COVID-19 vaccine.

This sequence joins TRBV27 and TRBJ1-5; TRBD1 agrees at 8 bases. Germline CDR1 is MNHEY and CDR2 is SMNVEV (reference sequence). The CDR3 consists of 16 residues. Trimming removed 2 bases from V and 6 bases from J; junction bases left unmatched: 9. In nucleotides, the CDR3 is TGTGCCAGCAGTTTAGACGGCAGGGGGCGTAGTCAGCCCCAGCATTTT. Its protein is CASSLDGRGRSQPQHF.

About this clone itself: A read error may produce the germline difference seen at one junction end. The rearrangement uses TRBV6-5 and TRBJ2-1; a possible D gene is TRBD2 (5 bases). Germline-derived CDR1 and CDR2 are MNHEY and SVGAGI. This CDR3 has 14 amino acids. The CDR3 nucleotides read TGTGCCAGCAATTACCTGGACTCCCACAATGAGCAGTTCTTC. Protein: CASNYLDSHNEQFF.

The J gene is TRBJ2-7, the V gene TRBV4-2; a weak D match, TRBD1 (5 bases). The CDR3 consists of 15 residues. V was pared by 0 bases and J by 4 bases, with 13 bases between. Germline V lookup: CDR1 LGHNA, CDR2 YNFKEQ. Here the CDR3 reads CASSQDHPGQYEQYF. CDR3 DNA: TGTGCCAGCAGCCAAGATCATCCAGGGCAGTACGAGCAGTACTTC.

This chain connects TRBV24-1 to TRBJ2-1, with 9 bases aligning to TRBD1. Germline CDR1 reads KGHDR; CDR2 reads SFDVKD. The CDR3 covers 15 residues. V dropped 4 bases and J dropped 7; count of bases not matched to a gene: 7. The CDR3 reads CATSDPGQGVNEQFF. CDR3 in DNA: TGTGCCACCAGTGACCCGGGACAGGGTGTAAATGAGCAGTTCTTC.

This clone showed up just a few times. CDR3 nucleotides: TGTGCCATCAGGGGTGGACAGGGAATACTTCAAGAGACCCAGTACTTC. It yields the protein CAIRGGQGILQETQYF. The rearrangement joins TRBV10-3 to TRBJ2-5, with 8 bases lining up with TRBD1. V was pared by 6 bases and J by 2 bases, with 11 bases of the junction left unmatched. Germline V gene data show CDR1 as ENHRY and CDR2 as SYGVKD. The CDR3 runs 16 residues.

This clone was seen only once. The genes are TRBV6-5 and TRBJ1-1; 7 nucleotides line up with TRBD1. The CDR3 is made up of 15 amino acids. The ends lost 6 bases at V and 8 bases at J; junction bases unmatched: 15. Germline loops: CDR1 MNHEY, CDR2 SVGAGI. DNA for the CDR3: TGTGCCAGCAGGGGGGGGAGGACAGGAGGGATGGAAGCTTTCTTT. Protein: CASRGGRTGGMEAFF.

The chain combines TRBV2 with TRBJ1-1, with D possibly being TRBD1 (5 bases). The CDR3 totals 15 residues. Trimming removed 5 bases at V and 4 bases at J, with 17 bases between. Germline CDR1 reads SNHLY; CDR2 reads FYNNEI. CDR3 DNA: TGTGCCAGCAGTCCCTGGGGCCTCACTCTCACTGAAGCTTTCTTT. It codes for CASSPWGLTLTEAFF.

The chain couples TRBV3-1 (or the pseudogene TRBV3-2) to TRBJ2-1; 11 positions match TRBD2. The CDR3 has 16 amino acids. Germline V CDR1 and CDR2: LGHDT, YNNKEL (reference sequence). V was clipped by 6 bases and J by 6 bases; unmatched bases: 10. CDR3 bases: TGTGCCAGCAGTCACATTAGCGGGAGGGCCACCAATGAGCAGTTCTTC. Amino acids: CASSHISGRATNEQFF.

This chain connects TRBV12-3 or TRBV12-4 to TRBJ1-1, with TRBD1 as a possible D gene (5 bases). The CDR3 sequence is 13 residues long. Deletions cut 7 bases from V and 2 bases from J, with 11 bases between. In DNA, the CDR3 is TGTGCCAGCAACGACCAGGGAAACACTGAAGCTTTCTTT. It specifies CASNDQGNTEAFF.

CDR3 protein: CASSSRTGKIGNQPQHF. CDR3 nucleotides: TGTGCCAGCAGTTCTCGGACAGGGAAGATTGGCAATCAGCCCCAGCATTTT. The gene calls are TRBV28 and TRBJ1-5, with 8 bases aligning to TRBD1. This CDR3 comprises 17 residues. V was pared by 4 bases and J by 2 bases, with 10 bases of the junction left unmatched. CDR1 and CDR2 (germline): MDHEN, SYDVKM.

The genes are TRBV7-3 and TRBJ2-3; D unresolved. V lost 6 bases, J lost 5 bases, and 12 bases lay in between. Germline-derived CDR1 and CDR2 are SGHTA and FQGTGA. This CDR3 contains 13 residues. CDR3 sequence: CASSFTRVDTQYF. CDR3 bases: TGTGCCAGCAGTTTCACAAGGGTAGATACGCAGTATTTT.

The V and J genes are TRBV11-3 and TRBJ2-1; maybe TRBD2 (5 bases). V was trimmed by 4 bases and J by 4 bases, leaving 8 bases between them. The CDR3 is 13 amino acids. The germline gives CDR1 SGHNT, CDR2 YENEEA. The CDR3 DNA sequence: TGTGCCAGCAGCTCGGGATCTTACAATGAGCAGTTCTTC. Amino acid sequence: CASSSGSYNEQFF.

J is TRBJ2-2 and V is TRBV27, with a tentative D call TRBD2 (5 bases). V dropped 4 bases and J dropped 0 bases, with 15 bases sitting between them. This CDR3 region has 17 residues. Germline CDR1 and CDR2: MNHEY and SMNVEV (reference sequence). Here the CDR3 reads CASSYQQAEANTGELFF. The CDR3 coding sequence is TGTGCCAGCAGTTATCAGCAAGCGGAGGCGAACACCGGGGAGCTGTTTTTT.

CDR3 nucleotide sequence: TGCAGCGTTGGGCGGGGCGGACGTAGCACAGATACGCAGTATTTT. It translates to CSVGRGGRSTDTQYF. The chain joins TRBV29-1 to TRBJ2-3, with TRBD2 as a possible D gene (6 bases). The ends were cut back, 4 bases at V and 0 bases at J, with 14 bases in the middle. The germline V gene has CDR1 SQVTM and CDR2 ANQGSEA. There are 15 residues in the CDR3.

The CDR3 sequence: CASRRTGANYGYTF. CDR3 nucleotides: TGTGCCAGCAGACGGACAGGGGCTAACTATGGCTACACCTTC. The V call is TRBV2, the J call TRBJ1-2, with 9 bases identical to TRBD1. There are 14 residues in the CDR3. V was clipped by 6 bases and J by 0 bases; unmatched bases: 2. Germline lookup yields CDR1 SNHLY and CDR2 FYNNEI.

J is TRBJ1-1 and V is TRBV5-4; D remains ambiguous. The CDR3 is 14 amino acids. The germline V and J ends were trimmed by 0 bases and 0 bases, with 6 bases remaining between them. Germline V gene sequence: CDR1 SGHNT, CDR2 YYREEE (reference sequence). The DNA for the CDR3 is TGTGCCAGCAGCTTGGGGGTCATGAACACTGAAGCTTTCTTT. This sequence encodes CASSLGVMNTEAFF.

This clone came up once. The chain recombines TRBV20-1 with TRBJ2-5, with TRBD1 matching 8 bases. V lost 3 bases to trimming and J lost 1 base; unmatched junction nucleotides: 4. Looked up from germline, CDR1 is DFQATT and CDR2 is SNEGSKA (reference sequence). This CDR3 is built from 14 residues. The CDR3 nucleotides are TGCAGTGCTAGTGACAGGGGCGCCCAAGAGACCCAGTACTTC. Protein product: CSASDRGAQETQYF.

The rearrangement joins TRBV28 to TRBJ1-5, with D uncertain. The CDR3 contains 15 residues. From germline, CDR1 is MDHEN and CDR2 SYDVKM. V was cut by 3 bases and J by 1 base, with 10 bases left in between. The CDR3: CASSFKARSNQPQHF. The CDR3 DNA reads as TGTGCCAGCAGTTTCAAGGCCAGGAGCAATCAGCCCCAGCATTTT.

A few counts support this clone. The chain uses TRBV6-5 and TRBJ2-3, with 13 bases matching TRBD2. The junction had 4 bases not matched to a gene; V was cut back by 6 bases and J by 4 bases. This CDR3 spans 15 amino acids. Germline-derived CDR1 and CDR2 are MNHEY and SVGAGI. The CDR3 DNA reads TGTGCCAGCAGGGGGACTAGCGGGAAACCAGATACGCAGTATTTT. Amino acids: CASRGTSGKPDTQYF.

The genes are TRBV6-6 and TRBJ2-7; possible D gene TRBD1, 5 bases. Germline V gene lookup returns CDR1 MNHNY and CDR2 SVGAGI (reference sequence). The V end lost 1 base, the J end lost 1 base, and 11 bases lay between the germline ends. The CDR3 is made up of 15 amino acids. The CDR3 sequence is CASSYFRTTSYEQYF. CDR3 coding DNA: TGTGCCAGCAGTTACTTCCGGACAACATCCTACGAGCAGTACTTC.

The rearrangement uses TRBV21-1 and TRBJ2-7; TRBD1, the D gene given by the table, was not confirmed from the DNA. TRBV21-1 is described as a pseudogene. The CDR3 consists of 14 residues. The DNA of the CDR3 is TGTGCCAGCAGCAACCGGGACAAGACCTACGAGCAGTACTTC. Protein: CASSNRDKTYEQYF.

This clone was counted a single time. The chain employs TRBV19 and TRBJ2-2; D unclear. This CDR3 has 13 amino acids. V lost 5 bases and J lost 4, with 8 bases in between. Germline values: CDR1 LNHDA, CDR2 SQIVND (reference sequence). CDR3 sequence: CASSAASTGELFF. CDR3 nucleotide sequence: TGTGCCAGTAGTGCAGCGAGCACCGGGGAGCTGTTTTTT.

The chain recombines TRBV18 with TRBJ2-2; D call uncertain. The V end was cut by 4 bases, the J end by 1 base, with 7 bases between. In germline, CDR1 is KGHSH, CDR2 LQKENI. This CDR3 region has 14 residues. Written as DNA, the CDR3 is TGTGCCAGCTCACGGGCCCGGAACACCGGGGAGCTGTTTTTT. This gives the protein CASSRARNTGELFF. Looking up the rest from reference TRBV18 and TRBJ2-2 gives the full variable domain: NAGVMQNPRHLVRRRGQEARLRCSPMKGHSHVYWYRQLPEEGLKFMVYLQKENIIDESGMPKERFSAEFPKEGPSILRIQQVVRGDSAAYFCASSRARNTGELFFGEGSRLTVL.

The genes are TRBV10-2 and TRBJ2-1; maybe TRBD2 (6 bases). Germline V lookup: CDR1 WSHSY, CDR2 SAAADI. The CDR3 is 15 residues long. V gave up 5 bases and J gave up 6 bases, with 17 bases separating them. The CDR3 DNA is TGCGCCAGCAGTAATAGACTAGATTCAGGCAATGAGCAGTTCTTC. This encodes CASSNRLDSGNEQFF.